A single sample is the source of the 8 T cell receptor beta chains below, sequenced in a study of control samples from healthy donors and cancer patients (dated by TCRdb to 2019 to 2021). The method behind the library was the immunoSEQ multiplex PCR assay. Here the immuneACCESS table is served through TCRdb, limited to in-frame sequences with V and J called. Missing clones are a known gap in these copies; in checked studies unresolved V genes cover under half, and the rest lacks a known reason. The sample contains roughly 20,000 clones, 80% to 85% of them found a single time. The ten largest clones add up to 23% of the sample. Sequencing was performed on PBMCs. These receptor sequences come from a man aged 55 to 70 with colorectal cancer.

The V gene is TRBV10-3, the J gene TRBJ1-5, with D perhaps TRBD1 (6 bases). CDR1 is ENHRY, CDR2 SYGVKD, per germline. CDR3 length equals 13 residues. The V end lost 6 bases, the J end lost 4 bases, and 10 bases lay between the germline ends. Here the CDR3 reads CAIRDSTNQPQHF. In DNA form, the CDR3 reads TGTGCCATCAGGGACAGTACTAATCAGCCCCAGCATTTT.

This rearrangement joins TRBV18 to TRBJ2-4; perhaps TRBD2 as D (5 bases). Germline V gene sequence: CDR1 KGHSH, CDR2 LQKENI. The CDR3 has 13 residues. Trimming shortened V by 2 bases and J by 5 bases, and 7 bases separated the two germline ends. This chain's CDR3 is CASSPGLQNIQYF. CDR3 sequence (DNA): TGTGCCAGCTCACCAGGACTCCAAAACATTCAGTACTTC.

The CDR3 loop is CASSSSQNYGYTF. In DNA form, the CDR3 reads TGTGCCAGCAGCTCGTCACAAAACTATGGCTACACCTTC. The chain couples TRBV5-5 to TRBJ1-2; D gene unclear. The V end lost 3 bases, the J end lost 2 bases, and 8 bases lay between the germline ends. From germline, CDR1 is SGHKS and CDR2 YYEKEE (reference sequence). This CDR3 spans 13 amino acids.

The chain links TRBV27 to TRBJ1-1; D is ambiguous. The CDR3 spans 13 residues. CDR1 and CDR2 (germline): MNHEY, SMNVEV (reference sequence). Trimming took 8 bases from V and 1 from J, leaving 11 bases between them. CDR3 loop: CASYRLENTEAFF. In DNA form, the CDR3 reads TGTGCCAGCTATCGACTGGAGAACACTGAAGCTTTCTTT.

This chain connects TRBV5-4 to TRBJ2-5, with 9 bases that match TRBD1. The CDR3 runs to 15 residues. The V gene's germline CDR1 is SGHNT and CDR2 YYREEE (reference sequence). Germline trimming cut 4 bases from V and 4 bases from J; bases unmatched to any gene: 8. As DNA, the CDR3 is TGTGCCAGCAGCCCCAGCTCGGACAGGGGAGAGACCCAGTACTTC. It translates to CASSPSSDRGETQYF.

V is TRBV7-2 and J is TRBJ1-6; D might be TRBD1 (5 bases). The ends were cut back, 3 bases at V and 8 bases at J, with 11 bases in the middle. Germline V gene sequence: CDR1 SGHTA, CDR2 FQGNSA. This CDR3 is built from 14 residues. The DNA of the CDR3 is TGTGCCAGCAGCTTTTTAGTCAGGGATTCACCCCTCCACTTT. Its protein product is CASSFLVRDSPLHF.

The chain joins TRBV5-1 to TRBJ2-7; D gene unclear. Germline CDR1 is SGHRS and CDR2 is YFSETQ. V dropped 0 bases and J dropped 6 bases, with 1 base sitting between them. CDR3 size: 10 residues. In nucleotides, the CDR3 is TGCGCCAGCAGCTTGGCCGAGCAGTACTTC. The encoded protein is CASSLAEQYF.

The gene calls are TRBV6-6 and TRBJ1-2; D unresolved. With 5 bases removed from V and 8 bases from J, the gap between germline ends came to 15 bases. The CDR3 runs to 13 residues. Looked up from germline, CDR1 is MNHNY and CDR2 is SVGAGI (reference sequence). CDR3 coding DNA: TGTGCCAGCAGTGTACAGATTTTCGCCGGCTACACCTTC. This encodes CASSVQIFAGYTF.